This T cell receptor (beta chain) stems from a study of blood T cells in healthy people across ages. Primers used in a second PCR of roughly 6 to 12 cycles were a sample-barcoded 5' primer and a J-beta primer mix. TCRdb reprocessed the 5' RACE reads with MiXCR, giving one entry per CDR3 protein. The sample includes fewer than 1,200,000 distinct CDR3 sequences, 20% to 25% of them seen just once. The CDR3 loop spans 12 amino acids. CDR1 is LNHNV and CDR2 is YYDKDF in the germline V gene (reference sequence). This sample was shared with a second study, whose subject was T cells of mothers and their children.

This receptor was taken from a girl aged 2 to 10 in good health. Sequencing was carried out using blood. The rearrangement links TRBV15 to TRBJ2-1; D is uncertain. The DNA end is a closer match to TRBJ2-5, so the J assignment may be wrong. CDR3 in DNA: TGTGCCACCAGCATCGGTGGAGAGACCCAGTACTTC. It translates to CATSIGGETQYF.